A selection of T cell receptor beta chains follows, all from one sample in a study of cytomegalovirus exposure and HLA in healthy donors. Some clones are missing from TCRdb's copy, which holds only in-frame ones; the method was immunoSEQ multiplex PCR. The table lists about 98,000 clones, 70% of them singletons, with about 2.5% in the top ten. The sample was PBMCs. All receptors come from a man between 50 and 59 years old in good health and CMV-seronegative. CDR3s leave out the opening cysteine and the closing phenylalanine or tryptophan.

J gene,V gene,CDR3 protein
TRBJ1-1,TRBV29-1,SVESRGRGTEAF
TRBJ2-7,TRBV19,ASTLGQGDPPSYEQY
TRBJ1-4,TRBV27,ASSPSPGTGDFNEKLF
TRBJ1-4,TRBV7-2,ASSRRDSSNEKLF
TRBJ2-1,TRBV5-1,ASSYRTAGGGEQF
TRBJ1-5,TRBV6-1,ASSESGLGQPQH
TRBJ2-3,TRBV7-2,ASSLSPGGRADTQY
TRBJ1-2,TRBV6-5,ASSYSEGPYGYT
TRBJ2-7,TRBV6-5,ASSYSRDRGHEQY
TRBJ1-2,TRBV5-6,ASSPAGNGYT
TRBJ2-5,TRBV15,ATSRDTGTQY
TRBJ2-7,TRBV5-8,ASSHEQGSVVYEQY
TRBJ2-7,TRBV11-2,ASSLGTSQYRARSYEQY
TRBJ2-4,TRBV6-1,ASSEAQGARNIQY
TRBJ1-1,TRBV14,ASSQVGPAEAF
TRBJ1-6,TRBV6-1,ASHTGNSYNSPLH
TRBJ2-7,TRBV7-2,ASSSGGAYSEQY
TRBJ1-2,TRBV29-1,SVEEGGRLGYT
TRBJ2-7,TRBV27,ASSPPAGGASYEQY
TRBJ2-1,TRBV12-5,ASGYLSRGGPYNEQF
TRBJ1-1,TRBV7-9,ASSKGQGGWDTEAF
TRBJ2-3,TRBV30,ASQTSGSTDTQY
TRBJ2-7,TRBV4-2,ASSQEGGAYEQY
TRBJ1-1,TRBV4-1,ASSQEDTRGSAF
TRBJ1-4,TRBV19,ASSMGDRPNEKLF
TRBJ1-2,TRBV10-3,AISEAPGQGTGYT
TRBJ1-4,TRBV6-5,ASGRGLDEKLF
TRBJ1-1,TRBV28,ASILSGGRANTEAF
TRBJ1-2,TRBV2,ASSAGTGYGYT
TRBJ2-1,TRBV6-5,ASSVTSEGWNEQF
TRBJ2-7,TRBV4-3,ASSPRGGDEQY
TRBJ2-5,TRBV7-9,ASSPLNSGQETQY
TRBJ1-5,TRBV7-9,ASTTGLVNQPQH
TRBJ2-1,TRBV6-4,ASSGSAESNEQF
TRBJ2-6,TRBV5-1,ASTVTGDGANVLT
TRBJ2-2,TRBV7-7,ASSGGSGRGTGELF
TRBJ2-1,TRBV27,ASSLAGEPYNEQF
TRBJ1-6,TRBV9,ASSVATGQASPLH
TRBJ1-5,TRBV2,ASMEGLSNQPQH
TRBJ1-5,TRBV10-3,AITGGGNQPQH
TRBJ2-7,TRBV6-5,ASRSGVVYEQY
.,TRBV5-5,ASSPTVSYEQY
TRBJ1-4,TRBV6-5,ASRPGQGARKLF
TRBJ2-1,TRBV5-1,ASSLPLAGARNEQF
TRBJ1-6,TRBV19,ASKPGGANSPLH
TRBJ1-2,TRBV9,ASSVEGAGKPYGYT
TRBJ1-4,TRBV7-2,ASSHRGEKLF
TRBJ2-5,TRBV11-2,ASSLGRQGTQY
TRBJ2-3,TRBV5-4,ASSLYGASGSLSDTQY